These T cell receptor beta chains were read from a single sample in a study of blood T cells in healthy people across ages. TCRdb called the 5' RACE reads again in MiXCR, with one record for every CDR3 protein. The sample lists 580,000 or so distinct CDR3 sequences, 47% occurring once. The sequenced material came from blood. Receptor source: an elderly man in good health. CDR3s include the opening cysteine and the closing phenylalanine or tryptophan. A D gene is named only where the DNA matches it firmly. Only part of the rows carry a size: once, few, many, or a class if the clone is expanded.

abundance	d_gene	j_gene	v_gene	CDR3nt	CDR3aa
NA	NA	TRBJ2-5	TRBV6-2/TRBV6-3	TGTGCCAGCAGTTACTCGAATCGCTCTCCTCACAGGCAGTACTTC	CASSYSNRSPHRQYF
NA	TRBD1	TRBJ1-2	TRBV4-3	TGCGCCAGCAGCCAAGAGGAAAACAGGGGGGGCCTCTATGGCTACACCTTC	CASSQEENRGGLYGYTF
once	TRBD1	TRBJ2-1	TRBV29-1	TGCAGCGTGGCCAGGGGGTCGACCCAGACCCGTCCGTGGGGCAAGGAGCAGTTCTTC	CSVARGSTQTRPWGKEQFF
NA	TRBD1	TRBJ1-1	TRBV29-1	TGCAGCGTTGGGACAGGGCTGCCGGGTGAAGCTTTCTTT	CSVGTGLPGEAFF
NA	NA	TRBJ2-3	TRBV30	TGTGCCTGGACTCAAACCGGCACAGATACGCAGTATTTT	CAWTQTGTDTQYF
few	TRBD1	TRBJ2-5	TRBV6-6	TGTGCCAGCAGCACGACAGGGGGGCAAGAGACCCAGTACTTC	CASSTTGGQETQYF
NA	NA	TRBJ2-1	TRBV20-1	TGCAGTTCTACGGGGTTGGATGAGCAGTTCTTC	CSSTGLDEQFF
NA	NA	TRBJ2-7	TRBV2	TGTGCCAGCAGTCGGGGCGGGGCCTACGAGCAGTACTTC	CASSRGGAYEQYF
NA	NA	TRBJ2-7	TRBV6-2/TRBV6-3	TGTGCCAGCAGCCTGACAGGTAATACCTACGAGCAGTACTTC	CASSLTGNTYEQYF
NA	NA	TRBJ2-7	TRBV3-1	TGTGCCAGCAGCCAAGTTGGTGCAGGGGACGAGCAGTACTTC	CASSQVGAGDEQYF
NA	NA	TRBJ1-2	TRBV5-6	TGTGCCAGCAGCTTCGGGGTAATCAACGATGGCTACACCTTC	CASSFGVINDGYTF
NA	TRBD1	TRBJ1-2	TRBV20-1	TGCAGTGCTAGATCGGAGACAGGGGATTTTGGCTACACCTTC	CSARSETGDFGYTF
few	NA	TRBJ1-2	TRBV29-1	TGCAGCTTAAGAACCGCGGACTATGGCTACACCTTC	CSLRTADYGYTF
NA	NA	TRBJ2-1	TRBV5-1	TGCGCCAGCAAAGAGGCGGACTCTTACAATGAGCAGTTCTTC	CASKEADSYNEQFF
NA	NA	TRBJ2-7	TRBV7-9	TGTGCCAGCAGGGGTAGTTCGGGGCGCGAGCAGTACTTC	CASRGSSGREQYF
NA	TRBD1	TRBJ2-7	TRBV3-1	TGTGCCAGCACCGGGGGACAGGGTTCCTACGAGCAGTACTTC	CASTGGQGSYEQYF
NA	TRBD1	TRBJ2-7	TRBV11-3	TGTGCCAGCAGTCCCTCGGGACAGGGGTACGACGAGCAGTACTTC	CASSPSGQGYDEQYF
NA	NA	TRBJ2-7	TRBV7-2	TGTGCCAGCAGCTTAGCTGGCAGTTATACCTACGAGCAGTACTTC	CASSLAGSYTYEQYF
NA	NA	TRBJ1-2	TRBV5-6	TGTGCCAGCAGCGTGATCCAGGGTAATGGCTACACCTTC	CASSVIQGNGYTF
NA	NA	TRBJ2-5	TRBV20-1	TGCAGTGCTAGAGGGACGATAGAGACCCAGTACTTC	CSARGTIETQYF
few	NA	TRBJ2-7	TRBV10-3	TGTGCCATAAAATCTACCGCCTACGAGCAGTACTTC	CAIKSTAYEQYF
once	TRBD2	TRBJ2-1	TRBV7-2	TGTGCCAGCAGCTTAGGGGGGACTAGCGGGCACAATGAGCAGTTCTTC	CASSLGGTSGHNEQFF
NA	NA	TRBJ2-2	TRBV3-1	TGTGCCAGCAGCCGGTGGCAGGGTCACACCGGGGAGCTGTTTTTT	CASSRWQGHTGELFF
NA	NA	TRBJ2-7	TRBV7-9	TGTGCCAGCAGCTTAGCCCAATGGGGAGGGGGCAACACCTACGAGCAGTACTTC	CASSLAQWGGGNTYEQYF
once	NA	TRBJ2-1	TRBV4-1	TGCGCCAGCACCAACGACGGTGAGCAGTTCTTC	CASTNDGEQFF
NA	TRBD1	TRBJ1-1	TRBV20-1	TGCAGTGCTCTACAGGGGGGTATAGCTGAAGCTTTCTTT	CSALQGGIAEAFF
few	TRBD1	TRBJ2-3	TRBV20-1	TGCAGTGCTAGTAGGGACAGGGCCCCAGATACGCAGTATTTT	CSASRDRAPDTQYF
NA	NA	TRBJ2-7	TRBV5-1	TGCGCCAGCAGCTTGCGGGTCAGAAGCTCCTACGAGCAGTACTTC	CASSLRVRSSYEQYF
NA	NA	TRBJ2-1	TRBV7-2	TGTGCCAGCAGCCCCGATTCCGTCGGCAATGAGCAGTTCTTC	CASSPDSVGNEQFF
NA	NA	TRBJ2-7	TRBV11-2	TGTGCCAGCAGCTCACGCCCCGGACTGAGCTACGAGCAGTACTTC	CASSSRPGLSYEQYF